This record covers a single T cell receptor (beta chain). This sample was taken from a study of blood T cell repertoires in COVID-19. For the study at large: Samples taken during acute and convalescent COVID-19 were collected in the United States, Italy and Spain. T cells, B-cell-depleted T cells, or PBMCs provided the cDNA or gDNA that served as material.

Per the original methods: Estimated nucleated cell counts came from reference gene primer amplification. Here immunoSEQ multiplex PCR was the method, and the copy in TCRdb shows in-frame clones only, minus some. Clonal size and the V and J genes are those of that table, whereas D and trimming came from the DNA. The data contain around 300,000 clones, roughly 90% of them singletons. Germline CDR1 and CDR2: ENHRY and SYGVKD. The CDR3 has 15 residues. Trimming took 3 bases from V and 5 from J; bases not matched to a gene: 4. The V call is TRBV10-3, the J call TRBJ2-3; 11 nucleotides line up with TRBD1. The sample was peripheral blood. This sequence was found in a man between 45 and 60 years old with acute or convalescent COVID-19. The chain's CDR3 is CAISERTGGIDTQYF. DNA for the CDR3: TGTGCCATCAGTGAACGGACAGGGGGCATAGATACGCAGTATTTT.